The sequence of this T cell receptor (beta chain) was determined in a study of T cells expressing NK-cell markers. Study-wide background: Researchers got TCR beta repertoires out of sorted CD3+CD56+NKG2C+, CD3+CD56+NKG2C- and CD3+CD56-NKG2C+ T cells. Study conclusions and caveats: The same clonotypes also predominated in the CD3+CD56-NKG2C+ fraction of several donors.

Each CDR3 protein gets one entry in TCRdb, which reprocessed the 5' RACE reads and gives no DNA. Its listing shows 300,000 or so distinct CDR3 sequences. On this clonotype itself: Its target is not known.

The germline gives CDR1 SSHAT, CDR2 FNYEAQ (reference sequence). This CDR3 contains 13 residues. The source material was blood T cells: a sorted CD56 or NKG2C T cell subset, CD4+ or CD8+ T cells, or bulk PBMC T cells (not recorded which). This TCR came from a woman between 18 and 69 years old in good health. The chain carries TRBV7-7 and TRBJ2-1; no DNA is available, so the TRBD1 call from TCRdb remains unchecked. CDR3 amino acids: CASSPNTGGEQFF.